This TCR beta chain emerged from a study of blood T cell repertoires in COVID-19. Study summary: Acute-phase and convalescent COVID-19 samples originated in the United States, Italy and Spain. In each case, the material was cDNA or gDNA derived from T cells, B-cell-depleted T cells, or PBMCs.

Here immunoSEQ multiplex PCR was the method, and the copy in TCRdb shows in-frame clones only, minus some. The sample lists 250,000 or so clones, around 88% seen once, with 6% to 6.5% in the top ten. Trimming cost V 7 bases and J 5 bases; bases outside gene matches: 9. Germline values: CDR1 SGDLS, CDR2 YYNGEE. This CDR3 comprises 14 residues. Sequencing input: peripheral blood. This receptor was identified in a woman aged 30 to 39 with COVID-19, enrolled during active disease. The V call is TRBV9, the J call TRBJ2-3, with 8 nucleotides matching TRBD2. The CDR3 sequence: CASETGGARDTQYF. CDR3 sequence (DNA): TGTGCCAGCGAAACGGGAGGGGCACGAGATACGCAGTATTTT.